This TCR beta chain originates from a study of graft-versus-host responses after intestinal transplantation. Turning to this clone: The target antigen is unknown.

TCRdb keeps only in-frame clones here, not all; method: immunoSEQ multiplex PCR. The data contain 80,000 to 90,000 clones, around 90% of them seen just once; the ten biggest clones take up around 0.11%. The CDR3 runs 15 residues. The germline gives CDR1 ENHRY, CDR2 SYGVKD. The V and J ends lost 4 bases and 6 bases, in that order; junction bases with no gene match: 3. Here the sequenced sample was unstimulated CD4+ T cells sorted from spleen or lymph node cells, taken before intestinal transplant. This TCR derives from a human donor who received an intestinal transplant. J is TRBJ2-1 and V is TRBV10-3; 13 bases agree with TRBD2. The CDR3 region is CAISGLAGGSNEQFF. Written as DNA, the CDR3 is TGTGCCATCAGTGGACTAGCGGGGGGCTCCAATGAGCAGTTCTTC.